This TCR beta chain originates from a study of cytomegalovirus exposure and HLA in healthy donors. A multiplex PCR was run with 60 Vbeta primers and 13 Jbeta primers. Libraries were prepared by immunoSEQ multiplex PCR; TCRdb keeps only in-frame clonotypes and omits some of them. The sample yields fewer than 150,000 clones, around 86% seen once. Note on this clone: Its antigen is unidentified.

Study results and limitations: The majority of CMV-associated TCR beta chains were reported as apparently HLA-restricted in a later analysis.

Germline CDR1 reads SEHNR; CDR2 reads FQNEAQ (reference sequence). The CDR3 is 16 amino acids. With V trimmed by 5 bases and J by 1 base, 3 bases remained unmatched. This clonotype was obtained from a female donor in good health and CMV-seronegative. This chain connects TRBV7-9 to TRBJ1-4; TRBD1 aligns across 11 bases. The sequencing input was PBMCs. CDR3 residues: CASSRGQGGTNEKLFF. CDR3 sequence (DNA): TGTGCCAGCAGCCGGGGACAGGGGGGAACTAATGAAAAACTGTTTTTT. The full variable domain, completed using reference TRBV7-9 and TRBJ1-4, is DTGVSQNPRHKITKRGQNVTFRCDPISEHNRLYWYRQTLGQGPEFLTYFQNEAQLEKSRLLSDRFSAERPKGSFSTLEIQRTEQGDSAMYLCASSRGQGGTNEKLFFGSGTQLSVL.